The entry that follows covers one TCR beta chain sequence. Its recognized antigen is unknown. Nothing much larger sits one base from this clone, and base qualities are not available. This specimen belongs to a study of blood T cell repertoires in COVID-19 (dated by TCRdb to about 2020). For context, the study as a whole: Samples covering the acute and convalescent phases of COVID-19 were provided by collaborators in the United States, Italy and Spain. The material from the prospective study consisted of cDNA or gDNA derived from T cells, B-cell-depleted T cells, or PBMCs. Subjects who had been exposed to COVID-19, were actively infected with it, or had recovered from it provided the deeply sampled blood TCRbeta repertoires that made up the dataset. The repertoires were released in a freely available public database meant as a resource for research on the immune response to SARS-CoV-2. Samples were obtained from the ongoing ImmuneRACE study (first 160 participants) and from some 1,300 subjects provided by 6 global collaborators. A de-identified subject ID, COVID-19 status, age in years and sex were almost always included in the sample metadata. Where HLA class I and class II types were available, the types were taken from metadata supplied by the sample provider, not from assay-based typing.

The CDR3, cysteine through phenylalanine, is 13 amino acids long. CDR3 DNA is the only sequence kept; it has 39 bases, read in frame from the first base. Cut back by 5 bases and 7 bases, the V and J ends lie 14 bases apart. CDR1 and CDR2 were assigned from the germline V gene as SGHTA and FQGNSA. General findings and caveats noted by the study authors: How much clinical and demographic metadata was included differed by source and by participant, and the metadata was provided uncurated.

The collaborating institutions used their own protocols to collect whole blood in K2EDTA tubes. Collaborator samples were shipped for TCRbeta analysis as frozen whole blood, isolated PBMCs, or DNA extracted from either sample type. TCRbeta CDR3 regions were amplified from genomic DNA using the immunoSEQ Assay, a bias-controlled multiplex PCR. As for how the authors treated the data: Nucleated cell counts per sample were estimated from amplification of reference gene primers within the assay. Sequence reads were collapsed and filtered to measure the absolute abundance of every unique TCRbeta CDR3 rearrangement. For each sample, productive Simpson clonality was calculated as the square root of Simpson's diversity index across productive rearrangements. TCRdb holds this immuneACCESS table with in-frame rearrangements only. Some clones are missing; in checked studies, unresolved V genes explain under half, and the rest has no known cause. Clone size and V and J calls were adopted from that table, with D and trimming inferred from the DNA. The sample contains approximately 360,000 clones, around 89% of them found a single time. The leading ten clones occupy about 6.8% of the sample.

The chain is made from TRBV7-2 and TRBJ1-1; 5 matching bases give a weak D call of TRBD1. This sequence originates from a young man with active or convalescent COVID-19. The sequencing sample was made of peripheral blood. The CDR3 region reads CASSPGRGLEAFF. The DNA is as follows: TGTGCCAGCAGCCCTGGGAGGGGACTTGAAGCTTTCTTT.